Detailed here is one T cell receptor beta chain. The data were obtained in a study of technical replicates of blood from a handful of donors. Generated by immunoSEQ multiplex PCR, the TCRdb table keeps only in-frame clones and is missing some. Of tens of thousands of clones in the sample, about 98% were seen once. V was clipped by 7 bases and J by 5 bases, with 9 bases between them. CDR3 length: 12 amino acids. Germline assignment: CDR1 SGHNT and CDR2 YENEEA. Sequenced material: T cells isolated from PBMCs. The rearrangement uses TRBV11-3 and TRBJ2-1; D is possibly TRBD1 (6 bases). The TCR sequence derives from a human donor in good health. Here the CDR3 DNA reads TGTGCCAGCACTAAGGGGGACAATGAGCAGTTCTTC. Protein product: CASTKGDNEQFF.